The 21 T cell receptor beta chains below come from one sample, sequenced in a study of immune cell composition in non-small cell lung cancer. Assay: immunoSEQ multiplex PCR; the TCRdb copy retains only in-frame clones and omits some. The data show about 14,000 clones, roughly 80% seen once. The sequencing sample was made of lung tumor tissue. The receptors here all came from a human donor with non-small cell lung cancer.

This clone has a handful of counts. This chain uses TRBV6-1 with TRBJ2-7; D unresolved. The CDR3 runs to 12 residues. CDR1 is MNHNS and CDR2 is SASEGT in the germline V gene. V dropped 2 bases and J dropped 11 bases, with 13 bases sitting between them. The CDR3: CASSEQNSKEYF. The DNA of the CDR3 is TGTGCCAGCAGTGAACAGAACAGCAAAGAGTACTTC.

This chain connects TRBV6-5 to TRBJ2-1, with 8 bases fitting TRBD2. Unmatched junction bases numbered 7, after V lost 4 bases and J lost 5 bases. Germline lookup yields CDR1 MNHEY and CDR2 SVGAGI. The CDR3 loop spans 15 amino acids. The CDR3: CASSFPSGPHNEQFF. CDR3 nucleotides: TGTGCCAGCAGTTTCCCTAGCGGGCCGCACAATGAGCAGTTCTTC.

This chain links TRBV7-2 with TRBJ2-1; a weak D match, TRBD2 (6 bases). CDR3 size: 15 residues. V lost 5 bases to trimming and J lost 4 bases, with 15 bases between them. CDR1 and CDR2 from the germline V gene are SGHTA and FQGNSA. The CDR3 is CASSPRGTPYNEQFF. The CDR3 region has the DNA TGTGCCAGCAGCCCCCGGGGGACTCCTTACAATGAGCAGTTCTTC. Full variable domain (remainder filled in from reference TRBV7-2 and TRBJ2-1): GAGVSQSPSNKVTEKGKDVELRCDPISGHTALYWYRQSLGQGLEFLIYFQGNSAPDKSGLPSDRFSAERTGGSVSTLTIQRTQQEDSAVYLCASSPRGTPYNEQFFGPGTRLTVL.

This clone appeared a single time. The chain combines TRBV11-3 with TRBJ2-1; D assignment may be TRBD1 or TRBD2 (7 bases each). The CDR3 has 15 residues. The germline CDR1 and CDR2 sequences are SGHNT and YENEEA. Trimming stripped 1 base from V and 12 bases from J, with 19 bases between. This CDR3 is CASSLGQGEGSGQFF. In nucleotides, the CDR3 is TGTGCCAGCAGCTTAGGGCAGGGGGAGGGTAGTGGGCAGTTCTTC.

For this clone: Its ends do not fully match the called genes, so a read error is possible. The rearrangement links TRBV25-1 to TRBJ1-4; D remains unclear. Per germline, CDR1 MGHDK and CDR2 SYGVNS. The CDR3 runs to 13 residues. CDR3 coding DNA: TGTGCCAGCAGCCCCCTGACTAGTGAAAAACTGTTTTTT. It translates to CASSPLTSEKLFF.

The rearrangement joins TRBV27 to TRBJ2-5; 9 nucleotides agree with TRBD2. There are 15 residues in the CDR3. V lost 8 bases and J lost 9; bases outside the gene matches: 16. CDR1 and CDR2 (germline): MNHEY, SMNVEV (reference sequence). Here the CDR3 reads CASSGAGGRSLAQYF. The CDR3 region has the DNA TGTGCCAGCTCAGGGGCGGGAGGGCGAAGTTTGGCCCAGTACTTC.

The chain recombines TRBV14 with TRBJ2-1; TRBD2 agrees at 9 bases. V shed 9 bases, J shed 7 bases, and the junction held 10 bases outside the gene matches. This CDR3 is built from 14 residues. Germline CDR1 reads SGHDN; CDR2 reads FVKESK. CDR3 sequence: CARKKAGGWNEQFF. CDR3 DNA: TGTGCCAGAAAAAAGGCGGGAGGGTGGAATGAGCAGTTCTTC. Complete variable domain (other parts from reference TRBV14 and TRBJ2-1): EAGVTQFPSHSVIEKGQTVTLRCDPISGHDNLYWYRRVMGKEIKFLLHFVKESKQDESGMPNNRFLAERTGGTYSTLKVQPAELEDSGVYFCARKKAGGWNEQFFGPGTRLTVL.

V and J are TRBV5-4 and TRBJ2-7; D is unclear. The germline CDR1 and CDR2 sequences are SGHNT and YYREEE (reference sequence). The V gene lost 2 bases and the J gene lost 2 bases, with 5 bases spanning the gap. CDR3 length equals 12 residues. In nucleotides, the CDR3 is TGTGCCAGCAGCTTATGGGCCTACGAGCAGTACTTC. Its protein product is CASSLWAYEQYF.

V gene TRBV6-1 combines with J gene TRBJ1-5, with a tentative D call TRBD1 (6 bases). Germline-derived CDR1 and CDR2 are MNHNS and SASEGT. V lost 4 bases, J lost 4 bases, and 8 bases lay in between. This CDR3 comprises 13 residues. CDR3 bases: TGTGCCAGCAGTGCTACAGGGAATCAGCCCCAGCATTTT. It yields the protein CASSATGNQPQHF.

The rearrangement joins TRBV7-3 to TRBJ1-3, with D tentatively TRBD1 (5 bases). V was clipped by 5 bases and J by 0 bases, with 11 bases between them. The CDR3 spans 15 residues. Germline V gene data show CDR1 as SGHTA and CDR2 as FQGTGA. This CDR3 is CASSRDSTSGNTIYF. CDR3 in DNA: TGTGCCAGCAGCCGCGACAGTACCTCTGGAAACACCATATATTTT.

The V call is TRBV5-1, the J call TRBJ1-5, with a tentative D call TRBD1 (5 bases). Germline V lookup: CDR1 SGHRS, CDR2 YFSETQ. Trimming removed 4 bases at V and 2 bases at J, with 10 bases between. This CDR3 comprises 14 residues. The CDR3 bases are TGCGCCAGCAGCCTGGGGGGGGGCAATCAGCCCCAGCATTTT. It specifies CASSLGGGNQPQHF.

The CDR3 nucleotides read TGTGCCAGTGCTCCACAAACACGAAATGAAAAACTGTTTTTT. This encodes CASAPQTRNEKLFF. The chain recombines TRBV19 with TRBJ1-4; D is ambiguous. V was shortened by 8 bases and J by 5 bases, with 15 bases between the two germline ends. The CDR3 is 14 residues long. Germline values: CDR1 LNHDA, CDR2 SQIVND (reference sequence).

The sample holds one count of this clone. The V and J genes are TRBV19 and TRBJ1-6; the D is unclear. This CDR3 contains 14 residues. CDR1 and CDR2 (germline): LNHDA, SQIVND (reference sequence). Between the trimmed V and J ends, which lost 6 bases and 0 bases, there was a span of 6 bases. The CDR3 coding sequence is TGTGCCAGTAGGACGAGCTCCTATAATTCACCCCTCCACTTT. It translates to CASRTSSYNSPLHF.

The chain combines TRBV7-9 with TRBJ1-2, with a possible D match to TRBD1 (5 bases). The germline V gene encodes CDR1 SEHNR and CDR2 FQNEAQ (reference sequence). The V end was cut by 3 bases, the J end by 8 bases, with 7 bases between. The CDR3 is 11 residues long. This CDR3 is CASSLGGGYTF. The CDR3 coding sequence is TGTGCCAGCAGCTTGGGGGGAGGCTACACCTTC.

The chain is built from TRBV19 and TRBJ2-1; a weak D match, TRBD2 (6 bases). Germline loops: CDR1 LNHDA, CDR2 SQIVND (reference sequence). CDR3 length: 14 residues. Between the trimmed V and J ends, which lost 8 bases and 3 bases, there was a span of 14 bases. In DNA, the CDR3 is TGTGCCAGTCGCTCGGGACTGGACTACAATGAGCAGTTCTTC. Protein sequence: CASRSGLDYNEQFF.

The genes are TRBV9 and TRBJ2-7, with D possibly being TRBD1 or TRBD2 (5 bases each). Trimming removed 6 bases from V and 6 bases from J, with 16 bases in between. This CDR3 has 13 residues. The germline gives CDR1 SGDLS, CDR2 YYNGEE. The CDR3 is CASTSGTAVEQYF. DNA of the CDR3: TGTGCCAGCACATCCGGGACCGCCGTCGAGCAGTACTTC.

The chain uses TRBV7-2 and TRBJ1-1; D is undetermined. Germline V CDR1 and CDR2: SGHTA, FQGNSA. The CDR3 totals 13 residues. V lost 2 bases and J lost 1, with 5 bases in between. The CDR3 region has the DNA TGTGCCAGCAGCTTAAGTAGGAACACTGAAGCTTTCTTT. This encodes CASSLSRNTEAFF.

The rearrangement links TRBV28 to TRBJ1-6, with TRBD1 as a possible D gene (6 bases). Germline V gene data show CDR1 as MDHEN and CDR2 as SYDVKM. This CDR3 has 15 residues. Deletions cut 2 bases from V and 4 bases from J, with 9 bases between. This CDR3 is CASSLDTGYNSPLHF. In nucleotides, the CDR3 is TGTGCCAGCAGTTTAGATACAGGGTATAATTCACCCCTCCACTTT.

The V gene is TRBV11-3, the J gene TRBJ2-1, with TRBD2 matching 9 bases. The CDR3 extends over 16 amino acids. Germline V lookup: CDR1 SGHNT, CDR2 YENEEA. Trimming at V came to 5 bases and at J to 7 bases, leaving 12 bases not matched to a gene. CDR3 sequence reads: CASSPTAGGLWNEQFF. The CDR3 DNA sequence: TGTGCCAGCAGCCCCACGGCGGGAGGGCTTTGGAATGAGCAGTTCTTC.

This chain connects TRBV5-1 to TRBJ2-3; TRBD2 matches 8 bases. CDR1 is SGHRS, CDR2 YFSETQ, per germline. V gave up 0 bases and J gave up 4 bases; unmatched junction bases: 1. CDR3 size: 14 residues. The CDR3 spells CASSLELAADTQYF. In nucleotides, the CDR3 is TGCGCCAGCAGCTTGGAACTAGCGGCAGATACGCAGTATTTT.

The V gene is TRBV5-4, the J gene TRBJ2-2; a possible D gene is TRBD1 (6 bases). In germline, CDR1 is SGHNT, CDR2 YYREEE (reference sequence). The V end was cut by 0 bases, the J end by 0 bases, with 6 bases between. This CDR3 is built from 15 residues. In DNA form, the CDR3 reads TGTGCCAGCAGCTTGGACAGGGCGAACACCGGGGAGCTGTTTTTT. Translating gives CASSLDRANTGELFF.